This T cell receptor (beta chain) came from a study of shared clonotypes between healthy human individuals. Trimming removed 4 bases from V and 2 bases from J, with 5 bases in between. This CDR3 contains 12 residues. The germline V gene has CDR1 KGHSH and CDR2 LQKENI. Clones were sequenced by immunoSEQ multiplex PCR, and TCRdb holds only the in-frame ones, with some missing. The sample holds over a million clones, around 74% seen once. The receptor's source is a man between 18 and 35 years old in good health. The chain is built from TRBV18 and TRBJ2-5; D remains ambiguous. The sequenced sample consisted of memory CD4+ T cells sorted from blood. Subset given: CD45RA-negative fraction. CDR3 DNA sequence: TGTGCCAGCTCACTCGGTCAAGAGACCCAGTACTTC. It codes for CASSLGQETQYF.